This passage covers 2 T cell receptor beta chains from one sample sequenced in a study of shared clonotypes between healthy human individuals. TCRdb's copy holds only in-frame clones and misses some; the assay was immunoSEQ multiplex PCR. In the table there are about 1.5 million clones, about 98% of which are singletons. The sample consisted of naive CD4+ T cells sorted from blood. This sample's subset: CD45RA+ positively selected. All receptors come from a young man in good health.

Concerning this clone: Other nucleotide sequences in the sample specify the same CDR3. The genes are TRBV10-1 and TRBJ2-7; 8 bases are shared with TRBD1. V shed 3 bases and J 2 bases; nucleotides not matched to a gene: 6. The CDR3 loop spans 15 amino acids. Germline lookup yields CDR1 WNHNN and CDR2 SYGVQD (reference sequence). This chain's CDR3 is CASSDPGTGTYEQYF. CDR3 bases: TGCGCCAGCAGTGACCCCGGGACAGGTACCTACGAGCAGTACTTC.

This clone occurred once. This sequence joins TRBV7-8 and TRBJ2-1, with 8 bases lining up with TRBD1. This CDR3 is built from 14 residues. V shed 3 bases and J 5 bases; nucleotides not matched to a gene: 3. Germline assignment: CDR1 SGHVS and CDR2 FQNEAQ. CDR3 residues: CASSFQTGDNEQFF. The CDR3 DNA reads as TGTGCCAGCAGCTTTCAGACAGGGGACAATGAGCAGTTCTTC.